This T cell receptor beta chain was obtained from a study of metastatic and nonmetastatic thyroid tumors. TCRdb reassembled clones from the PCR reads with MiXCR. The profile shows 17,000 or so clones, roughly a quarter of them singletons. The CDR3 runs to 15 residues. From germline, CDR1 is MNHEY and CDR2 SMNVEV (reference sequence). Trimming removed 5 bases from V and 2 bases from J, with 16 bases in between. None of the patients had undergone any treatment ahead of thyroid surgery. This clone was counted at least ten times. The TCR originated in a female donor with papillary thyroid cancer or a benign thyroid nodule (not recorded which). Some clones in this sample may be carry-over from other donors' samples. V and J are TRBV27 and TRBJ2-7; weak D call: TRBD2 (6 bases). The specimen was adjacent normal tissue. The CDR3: CASSGRKGSAYEQYF. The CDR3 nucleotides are TGTGCCAGCAGTGGGAGGAAGGGGTCCGCCTACGAGCAGTACTTC.